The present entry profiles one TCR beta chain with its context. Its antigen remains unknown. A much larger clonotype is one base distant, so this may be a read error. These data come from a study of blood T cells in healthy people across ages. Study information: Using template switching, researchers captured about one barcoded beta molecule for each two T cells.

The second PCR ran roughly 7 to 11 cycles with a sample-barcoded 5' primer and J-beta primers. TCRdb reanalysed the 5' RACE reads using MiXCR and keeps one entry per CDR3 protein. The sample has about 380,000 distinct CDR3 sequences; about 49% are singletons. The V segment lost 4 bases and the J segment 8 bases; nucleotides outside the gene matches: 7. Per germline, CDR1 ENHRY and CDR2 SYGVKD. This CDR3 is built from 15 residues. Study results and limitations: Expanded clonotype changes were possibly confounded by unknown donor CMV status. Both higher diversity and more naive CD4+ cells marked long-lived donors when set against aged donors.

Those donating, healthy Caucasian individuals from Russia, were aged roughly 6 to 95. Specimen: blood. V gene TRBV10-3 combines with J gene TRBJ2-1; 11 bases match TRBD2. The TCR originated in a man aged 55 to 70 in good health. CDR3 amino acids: CAISAQLAGAHEQFF. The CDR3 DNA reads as TGTGCCATCAGTGCCCAACTAGCGGGAGCCCATGAGCAGTTCTTC.